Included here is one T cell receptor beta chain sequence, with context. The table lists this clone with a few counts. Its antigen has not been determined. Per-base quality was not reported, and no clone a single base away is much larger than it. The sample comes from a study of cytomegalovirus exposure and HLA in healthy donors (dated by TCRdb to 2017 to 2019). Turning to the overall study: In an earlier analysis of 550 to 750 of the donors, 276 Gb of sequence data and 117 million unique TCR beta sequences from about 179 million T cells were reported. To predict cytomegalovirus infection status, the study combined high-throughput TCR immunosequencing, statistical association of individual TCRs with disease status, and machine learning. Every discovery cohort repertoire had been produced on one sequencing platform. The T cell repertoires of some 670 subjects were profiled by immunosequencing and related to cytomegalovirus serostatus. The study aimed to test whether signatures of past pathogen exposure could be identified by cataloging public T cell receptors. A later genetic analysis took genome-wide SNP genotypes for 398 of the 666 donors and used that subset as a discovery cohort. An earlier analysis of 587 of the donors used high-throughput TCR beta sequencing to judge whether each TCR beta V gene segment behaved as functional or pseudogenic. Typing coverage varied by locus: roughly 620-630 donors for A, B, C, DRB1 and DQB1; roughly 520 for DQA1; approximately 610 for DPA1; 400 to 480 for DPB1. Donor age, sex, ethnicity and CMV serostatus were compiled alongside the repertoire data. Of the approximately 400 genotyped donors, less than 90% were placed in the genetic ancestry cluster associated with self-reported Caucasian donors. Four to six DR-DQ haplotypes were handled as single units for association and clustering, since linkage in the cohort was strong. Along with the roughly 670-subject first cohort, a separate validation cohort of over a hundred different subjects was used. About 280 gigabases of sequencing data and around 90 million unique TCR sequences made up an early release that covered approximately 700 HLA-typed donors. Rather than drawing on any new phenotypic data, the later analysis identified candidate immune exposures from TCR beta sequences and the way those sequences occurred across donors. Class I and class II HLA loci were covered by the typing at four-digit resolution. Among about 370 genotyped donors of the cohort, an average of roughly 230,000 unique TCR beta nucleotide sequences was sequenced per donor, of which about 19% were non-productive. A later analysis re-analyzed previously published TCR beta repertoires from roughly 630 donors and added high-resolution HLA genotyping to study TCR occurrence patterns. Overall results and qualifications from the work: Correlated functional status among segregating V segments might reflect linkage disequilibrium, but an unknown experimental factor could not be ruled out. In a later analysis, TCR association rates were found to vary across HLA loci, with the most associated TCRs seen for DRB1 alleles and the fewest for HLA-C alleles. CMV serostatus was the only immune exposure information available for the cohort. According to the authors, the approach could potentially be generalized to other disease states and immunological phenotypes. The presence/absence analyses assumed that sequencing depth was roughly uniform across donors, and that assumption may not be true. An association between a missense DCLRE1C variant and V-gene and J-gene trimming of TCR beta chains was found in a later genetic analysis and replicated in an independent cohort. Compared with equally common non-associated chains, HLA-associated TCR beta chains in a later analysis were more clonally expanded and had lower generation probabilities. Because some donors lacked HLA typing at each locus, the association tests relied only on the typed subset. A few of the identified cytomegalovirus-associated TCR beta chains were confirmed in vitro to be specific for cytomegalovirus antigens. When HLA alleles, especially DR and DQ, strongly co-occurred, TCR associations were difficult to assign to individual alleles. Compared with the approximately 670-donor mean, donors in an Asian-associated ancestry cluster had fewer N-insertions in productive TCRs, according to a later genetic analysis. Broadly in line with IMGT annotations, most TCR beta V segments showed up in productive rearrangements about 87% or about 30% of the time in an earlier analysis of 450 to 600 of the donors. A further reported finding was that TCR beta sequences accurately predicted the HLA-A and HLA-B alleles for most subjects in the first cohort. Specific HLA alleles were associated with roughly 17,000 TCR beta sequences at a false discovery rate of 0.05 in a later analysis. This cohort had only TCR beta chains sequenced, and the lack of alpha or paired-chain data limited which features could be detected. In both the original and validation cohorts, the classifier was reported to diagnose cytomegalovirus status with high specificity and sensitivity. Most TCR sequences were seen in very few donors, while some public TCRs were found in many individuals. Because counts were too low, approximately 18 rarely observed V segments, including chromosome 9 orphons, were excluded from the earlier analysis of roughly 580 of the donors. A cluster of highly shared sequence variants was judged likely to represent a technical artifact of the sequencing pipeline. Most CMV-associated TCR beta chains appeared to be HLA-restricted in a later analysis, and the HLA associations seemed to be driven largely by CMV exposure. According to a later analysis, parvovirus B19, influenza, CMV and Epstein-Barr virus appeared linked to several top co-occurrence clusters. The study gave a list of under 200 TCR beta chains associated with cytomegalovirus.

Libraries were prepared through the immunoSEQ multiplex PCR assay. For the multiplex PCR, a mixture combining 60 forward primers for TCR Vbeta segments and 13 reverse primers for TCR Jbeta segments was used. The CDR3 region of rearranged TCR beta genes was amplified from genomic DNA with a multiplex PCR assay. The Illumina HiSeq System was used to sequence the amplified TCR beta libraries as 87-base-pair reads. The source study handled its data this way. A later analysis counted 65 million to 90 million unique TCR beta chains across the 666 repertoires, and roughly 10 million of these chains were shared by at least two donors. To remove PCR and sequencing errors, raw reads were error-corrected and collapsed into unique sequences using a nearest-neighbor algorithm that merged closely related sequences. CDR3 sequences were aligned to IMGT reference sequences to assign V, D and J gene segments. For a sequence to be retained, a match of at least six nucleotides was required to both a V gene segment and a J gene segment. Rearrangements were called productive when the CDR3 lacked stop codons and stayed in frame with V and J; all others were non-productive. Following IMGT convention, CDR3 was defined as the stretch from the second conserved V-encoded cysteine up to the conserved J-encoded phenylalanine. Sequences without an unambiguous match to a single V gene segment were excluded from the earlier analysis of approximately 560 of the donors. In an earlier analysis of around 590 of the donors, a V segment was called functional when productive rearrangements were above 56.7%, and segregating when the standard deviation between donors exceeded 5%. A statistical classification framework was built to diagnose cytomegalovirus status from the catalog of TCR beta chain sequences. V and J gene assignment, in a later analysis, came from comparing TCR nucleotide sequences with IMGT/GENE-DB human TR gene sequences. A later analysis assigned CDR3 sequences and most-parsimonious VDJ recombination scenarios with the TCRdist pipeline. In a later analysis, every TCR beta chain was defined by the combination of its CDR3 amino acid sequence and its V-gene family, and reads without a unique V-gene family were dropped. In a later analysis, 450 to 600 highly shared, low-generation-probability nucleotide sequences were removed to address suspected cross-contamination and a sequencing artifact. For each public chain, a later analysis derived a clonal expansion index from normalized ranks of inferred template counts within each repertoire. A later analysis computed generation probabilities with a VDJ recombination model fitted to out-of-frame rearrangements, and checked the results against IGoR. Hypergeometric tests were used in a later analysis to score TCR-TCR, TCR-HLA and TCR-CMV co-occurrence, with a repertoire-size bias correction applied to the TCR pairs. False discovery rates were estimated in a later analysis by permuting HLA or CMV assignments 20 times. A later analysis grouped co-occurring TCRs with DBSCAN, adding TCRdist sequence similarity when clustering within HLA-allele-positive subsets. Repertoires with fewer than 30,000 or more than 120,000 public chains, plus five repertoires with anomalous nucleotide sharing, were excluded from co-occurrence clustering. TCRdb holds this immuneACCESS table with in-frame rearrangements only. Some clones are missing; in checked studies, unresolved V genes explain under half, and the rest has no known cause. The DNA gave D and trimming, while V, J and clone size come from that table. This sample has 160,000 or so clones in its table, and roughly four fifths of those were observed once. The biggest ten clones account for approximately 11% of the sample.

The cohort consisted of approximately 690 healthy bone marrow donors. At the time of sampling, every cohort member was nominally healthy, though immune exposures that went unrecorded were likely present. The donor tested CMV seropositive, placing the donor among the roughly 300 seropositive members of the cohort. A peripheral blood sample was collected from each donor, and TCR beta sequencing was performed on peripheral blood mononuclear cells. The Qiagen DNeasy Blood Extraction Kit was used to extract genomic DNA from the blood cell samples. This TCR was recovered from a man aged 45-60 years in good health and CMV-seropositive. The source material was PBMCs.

CDR3 loop: CASSGDSWGGTEAFF. Here is the DNA: TGTGCCAGCAGCGGAGACAGCTGGGGGGGAACTGAAGCTTTCTTT. The rearranged chain carries TRBV7-9 and TRBJ1-1; TRBD1 could be the D gene, as 5 bases match. The germline ends are 18 bases apart after V is trimmed by 5 bases and J by 5 bases. The CDR3 spans 15 residues, from the cysteine through the phenylalanine. The retained sequence is limited to the CDR3, 45 bases, with the frame set at the first base. CDR1 SEHNR and CDR2 FQNEAQ were looked up in the germline V gene (reference sequence).